A single sample is the source of the 9 T cell receptor beta chains below, sequenced in a study of blood T cells in healthy people across ages. A J-beta primer mix and a sample-barcoded 5' primer were used in a second PCR of about 7 to 11 cycles. TCRdb redid the calling of the 5' RACE reads with MiXCR, one entry per CDR3 protein. The data contain approximately 900,000 distinct CDR3 sequences, about 27% of them singletons. Separately, the same data were catalogued under a study of T cells of mothers and their children.

Sequencing was performed on blood. Every receptor here comes from a woman in her thirties or forties in good health.

This clonotype was counted between two and nine times. This sequence joins TRBV2 and TRBJ1-1, with TRBD1 identical over 8 bases. J gave up 6 bases and V 6 bases, and 3 bases lay outside the gene matches. The CDR3 has 12 residues. Looked up from germline, CDR1 is SNHLY and CDR2 is FYNNEI. The CDR3 loop is CASRDRAAEAFF. DNA of the CDR3: TGTGCCAGCAGGGACAGGGCGGCTGAAGCTTTCTTT. Looking up the rest from reference TRBV2 and TRBJ1-1 gives the full variable domain: EPEVTQTPSHQVTQMGQEVILRCVPISNHLYFYWYRQILGQKVEFLVSFYNNEISEKSEIFDDQFSVERPDGSNFTLKIRSTKLEDSAMYFCASRDRAAEAFFGQGTRLTVV.

This clonotype was counted only a few times. V is TRBV5-8 and J is TRBJ2-5, with 10 bases lining up with TRBD2. V dropped 2 bases and J dropped 5; count of bases not matched to a gene: 3. The CDR3 is 14 residues long. Germline-derived CDR1 and CDR2 are SGHTS and YDEGEE. Here the CDR3 reads CASSLLAGLETQYF. The CDR3, as DNA: TGTGCCAGCAGCTTACTAGCGGGACTGGAGACCCAGTACTTC.

This clonotype was counted ten times or more. The chain links TRBV28 to TRBJ2-5; TRBD2 might be the D (6 bases). Germline V CDR1 and CDR2: MDHEN, SYDVKM. V lost 5 bases, J lost 5 bases, and 15 bases lay in between. This CDR3 contains 14 residues. CDR3 DNA sequence: TGTGCCAGCAGTCAGTGGGCTAGCGAGGAGACCCAGTACTTC. Amino acids: CASSQWASEETQYF. Based on the CDR3 plus reference TRBV28 and TRBJ2-5, the full variable domain is DVKVTQSSRYLVKRTGEKVFLECVQDMDHENMFWYRQDPGLGLRLIYFSYDVKMKEKGDIPEGYSVSREKKERFSLILESASTNQTSMYLCASSQWASEETQYFGPGTRLLVL.

In this sample, this clonotype turned up many times. This chain uses TRBV24-1 with TRBJ2-1, with TRBD2 identical over 7 bases. This CDR3 contains 17 residues. J gave up 4 bases and V 3 bases, and 11 bases lay outside the gene matches. From germline, CDR1 is KGHDR and CDR2 SFDVKD. CDR3 protein: CATSDATNGGVYNEQFF. CDR3 nucleotides: TGTGCCACCAGTGATGCGACAAATGGGGGGGTTTACAATGAGCAGTTCTTC.

In its sample, this clonotype was seen many times. This chain connects TRBV15 to TRBJ2-3; D might be TRBD2 (6 bases). CDR3 length: 15 residues. Germline CDR1 and CDR2: LNHNV and YYDKDF (reference sequence). The V end was cut by 1 base, the J end by 6 bases, with 14 bases between. CDR3 protein: CATSRGDAGQDTQYF. The CDR3 region has the DNA TGTGCCACCAGCAGAGGTGATGCGGGGCAGGATACGCAGTATTTT. The entire variable domain, with the rest obtained from reference TRBV15 and TRBJ2-3, is as follows: DAMVIQNPRYQVTQFGKPVTLSCSQTLNHNVMYWYQQKSSQAPKLLFHYYDKDFNNEADTPDNFQSRRPNTSFCFLDIRSPGLGDTAMYLCATSRGDAGQDTQYFGPGTRLTVL.

This clonotype was detected many times. This sequence joins TRBV27 and TRBJ1-5; D is undetermined. V was trimmed by 2 bases and J by 6 bases, leaving 8 bases between them. The CDR3 is 13 residues long. Germline V gene data show CDR1 as MNHEY and CDR2 as SMNVEV (reference sequence). CDR3 in amino acids: CASSLIWGQPQHF. The CDR3, as DNA: TGTGCCAGCAGTTTAATTTGGGGTCAGCCCCAGCATTTT.

Ten or more counts support this clonotype. The V gene is TRBV7-9, the J gene TRBJ2-5, with D possibly matching TRBD2 (6 bases). Germline V gives CDR1 SEHNR, CDR2 FQNEAQ (reference sequence). This CDR3 is 14 amino acids long. V was cut by 4 bases and J by 7 bases, with 16 bases left in between. The CDR3 loop is CASSSSGLQTTQYF. The CDR3 DNA follows: TGTGCCAGCAGCTCCTCGGGACTCCAGACGACCCAGTACTTC.

The chain joins TRBV28 to TRBJ2-5; TRBD2 matches at 8 bases. TRBJ2-7 matches the DNA end more closely, so the J call is doubtful. This CDR3 spans 14 amino acids. Germline CDR1 MDHEN, CDR2 SYDVKM. This chain's CDR3 is CASSSGLERYEQYF. The CDR3 nucleotides are TGTGCCAGCAGCTCGGGACTAGAAAGATACGAGCAGTACTTC.

With respect to this clonotype: The junction does not match germline at one end; this may be a read error. This sequence joins TRBV7-2 and TRBJ2-5; D tentatively fits TRBD1 or TRBD2 (5 bases each). The CDR3 is made up of 12 amino acids. Germline assignment: CDR1 SGHTA and CDR2 FQGNSA. The CDR3: CVSSLDLGEQYF. The CDR3 region has the DNA TGTGTCAGCAGCTTAGATCTGGGGGAGCAGTACTTC.